This T cell receptor beta chain was captured in a study of blood T cell repertoires in COVID-19. Study details: COVID-19 samples from acute and convalescent phases originated in the United States, Italy and Spain.

Recruitment covered 25 or so US areas and drew participants whose ages spanned roughly 18 to 89 years. Which cohort a participant joined came from the clinical history participants gave. Among Cohort 3 donors, those recovered had two negative PCRs, clearance, or symptom resolution. Trimming stripped 4 bases from V and 3 bases from J, with 14 bases between. The CDR3 runs 15 residues. CDR1 is SGHAT, CDR2 FQNNGV, per germline. Clones were read by immunoSEQ multiplex PCR, and TCRdb kept only the in-frame ones, dropping some. The table has under 350,000 clones, approximately 91% seen once. The source of this sequence is a woman between 40 and 55 years old who had recovered from COVID-19. Sequencing was carried out using PBMCs or T cells enriched from blood (not recorded which). The chain couples TRBV11-2 to TRBJ2-3; D possibly corresponds to TRBD1 (5 bases). CDR3 region: CASSSQGSRTDTQYF. CDR3 DNA sequence: TGTGCCAGCAGCTCTCAGGGAAGTCGTACAGATACGCAGTATTTT.